The 16 T cell receptor beta chains reported below all come from one sample, sequenced in a study of shared clonotypes between healthy human individuals. Positive CCR7 selection of CD45RO-negative cells yielded the naive CD8 cells, and terminally differentiated effector memory CD45RA+ cells were excluded. Assay: immunoSEQ multiplex PCR; the TCRdb copy retains only in-frame clones and omits some. This sample has around 560,000 clones, with approximately 95% found just once. Sequencing was carried out using naive CD8+ T cells sorted from blood. The receptor source for this set is a woman aged 30 to 39 in good health.

The V and J genes are TRBV11-2 and TRBJ1-5; no firm D call. Trimming cost V 0 bases and J 10 bases, with 16 bases left between them. The length of the CDR3 is 15 residues. CDR1 SGHAT and CDR2 FQNNGV come from the germline V gene. CDR3: CASSLEYRSNSPQHF. DNA for the CDR3: TGTGCCAGCAGCTTAGAATATCGTTCAAACTCTCCCCAGCATTTT.

The DNA of the CDR3 is TGTGCCAGCAGTTCCCCCTCCGCTAAGCAGGATGGCTACACCTTC. It encodes CASSSPSAKQDGYTF. V and J are TRBV28 and TRBJ1-2; no clear D. CDR1 is MDHEN, CDR2 SYDVKM, per germline. Trimming removed 4 bases at V and 6 bases at J, with 18 bases between. CDR3 length: 15 amino acids.

This clone was observed once. The chain is built from TRBV7-9 and TRBJ2-7; D unclear. Trimming took 0 bases from V and 3 from J, leaving 18 bases between them. This CDR3 has 17 residues. Germline V gene data show CDR1 as SEHNR and CDR2 as FQNEAQ (reference sequence). The CDR3 sequence: CASSLAFMGSPNYEQYF. DNA for the CDR3: TGTGCCAGCAGCTTAGCGTTCATGGGGTCTCCTAACTACGAGCAGTACTTC.

CDR3 residues: CASSHRDVSFGANVLTF. The CDR3 DNA is TGTGCCAGCAGTCACCGGGACGTTTCGTTCGGGGCCAACGTCCTGACTTTC. The chain employs TRBV28 and TRBJ2-6; possibly TRBD1 or TRBD2 for D (5 bases each). The germline V gene has CDR1 MDHEN and CDR2 SYDVKM. V lost 5 bases and J 4 bases, leaving 18 bases between the germline ends. The CDR3 covers 17 residues. The complete variable domain, with remaining parts taken from reference TRBV28 and TRBJ2-6, reads DVKVTQSSRYLVKRTGEKVFLECVQDMDHENMFWYRQDPGLGLRLIYFSYDVKMKEKGDIPEGYSVSREKKERFSLILESASTNQTSMYLCASSHRDVSFGANVLTFGAGSRLTVL.

The V gene is TRBV28, the J gene TRBJ2-1, with D possibly matching TRBD1 (6 bases). The CDR3 sequence is 16 residues long. The V gene's germline CDR1 is MDHEN and CDR2 SYDVKM. The V end lost 3 bases, the J end lost 1 base, and 13 bases lay between the germline ends. DNA for the CDR3: TGTGCCAGCAGTTTCACGTCAGGGGTATCCTACAATGAGCAGTTCTTC. The encoded protein is CASSFTSGVSYNEQFF.

The chain links TRBV30 to TRBJ2-7; 7 bases map to TRBD2. Germline CDR1 GTSNPN, CDR2 SVGIG (reference sequence). This CDR3 region has 13 residues. Unmatched junction bases numbered 7, after V lost 3 bases and J lost 5 bases. CDR3 sequence reads: CAWSGRSFDEQYF. In DNA, the CDR3 is TGTGCCTGGAGCGGGAGGAGCTTTGACGAGCAGTACTTC.

V and J are TRBV10-3 and TRBJ2-7, with D uncertain. Germline V lookup: CDR1 ENHRY, CDR2 SYGVKD. The CDR3 runs 15 residues. V was pared by 2 bases and J by 0 bases, with 11 bases between. CDR3 residues: CAISENSHSSYEQYF. DNA of the CDR3: TGTGCCATCAGTGAGAACAGCCACTCCTCCTACGAGCAGTACTTC.

The chain recombines TRBV7-6 with TRBJ2-5; TRBD2 agrees at 8 bases. The J call is in doubt because the DNA end fits TRBJ2-7 better. This CDR3 spans 13 amino acids. Germline V lookup: CDR1 SGHVS, CDR2 FNYEAQ. This chain's CDR3 is CASSATSGYEQYF. DNA for the CDR3: TGTGCCAGCAGCGCCACTAGCGGCTACGAGCAGTACTTC.

A single count supports this clone. This chain connects TRBV13 to TRBJ2-7; 8 bases match TRBD1. The CDR3 is 14 residues long. The V and J ends lost 4 bases and 2 bases, in that order; junction bases with no gene match: 4. Germline CDR1 and CDR2: PRHDT and FYEKMQ (reference sequence). The CDR3 coding sequence is TGTGCCAGCAGCTCCCGGACAGGGACCTACGAGCAGTACTTC. Protein: CASSSRTGTYEQYF.

The V gene is TRBV2, the J gene TRBJ1-4; 9 bases align to TRBD1. V dropped 10 bases and J dropped 6; count of bases not matched to a gene: 18. In germline, CDR1 is SNHLY, CDR2 FYNNEI. CDR3 size: 17 residues. CDR3 nucleotide sequence: TGTGCCATACTTTACGAGAACACAGGGGGCGGGGATGAAAAACTGTTTTTT. Protein product: CAILYENTGGGDEKLFF. The whole variable domain, remainder taken from reference TRBV2 and TRBJ1-4, is EPEVTQTPSHQVTQMGQEVILRCVPISNHLYFYWYRQILGQKVEFLVSFYNNEISEKSEIFDDQFSVERPDGSNFTLKIRSTKLEDSAMYFCAILYENTGGGDEKLFFGSGTQLSVL.

The chain combines TRBV2 with TRBJ2-3; 7 bases map to TRBD2. Germline trimming cut 1 base from V and 2 bases from J; bases unmatched to any gene: 6. The CDR3 runs 16 residues. Germline-derived CDR1 and CDR2 are SNHLY and FYNNEI. In nucleotides, the CDR3 is TGTGCCAGCAGTGAAGGAGTGCGGGAGTACACAGATACGCAGTATTTT. Residues: CASSEGVREYTDTQYF.

This chain uses TRBV6-4 with TRBJ2-1, with 9 nucleotides matching TRBD1. The CDR3 loop spans 14 amino acids. Germline V CDR1 and CDR2: MRHNA, SNTAGT. After removal of 4 bases from V and 9 bases from J, the junction contained 7 bases not matched to a gene. CDR3 residues: CASSVSGQGLEQFF. In DNA, the CDR3 is TGTGCCAGCAGTGTTTCGGGACAGGGACTTGAGCAGTTCTTC.

This chain connects TRBV6-1 to TRBJ2-7; a possible D gene is TRBD2 (6 bases). The CDR3 has 14 residues. Germline loops: CDR1 MNHNS, CDR2 SASEGT. V was cut by 1 base and J by 3 bases, with 10 bases left in between. The DNA of the CDR3 is TGTGCCAGCAGTGAAGAGGTCGGGGGCTACGAGCAGTACTTC. It is translated as CASSEEVGGYEQYF.

The genes are TRBV27 and TRBJ2-7; 9 nucleotides align to TRBD1. Germline CDR1 reads MNHEY; CDR2 reads SMNVEV (reference sequence). V lost 4 bases and J lost 4; bases outside the gene matches: 11. The CDR3 contains 16 residues. CDR3 residues: CASSSGPGQGRYEQYF. The CDR3 coding sequence is TGTGCCAGCAGTTCTGGACCGGGACAGGGACGGTACGAGCAGTACTTC.

This clone was counted only a few times. The genes are TRBV7-2 and TRBJ2-3; tentatively, D is TRBD2 (6 bases). Trimming took off 5 bases at V and 2 bases at J, with 14 bases between the two ends. This CDR3 is 15 amino acids long. CDR1 and CDR2 from the germline V gene are SGHTA and FQGNSA. CDR3 in DNA: TGTGCCAGCAGCCCGGCGGAGGGCATCACAGATACGCAGTATTTT. Translated, it gives CASSPAEGITDTQYF. The whole variable domain, remainder taken from reference TRBV7-2 and TRBJ2-3, is GAGVSQSPSNKVTEKGKDVELRCDPISGHTALYWYRQSLGQGLEFLIYFQGNSAPDKSGLPSDRFSAERTGGSVSTLTIQRTQQEDSAVYLCASSPAEGITDTQYFGPGTRLTVL.

The chain joins TRBV7-3 to TRBJ2-5; D possibly corresponds to TRBD1 (5 bases). V was pared by 2 bases and J by 4 bases, with 14 bases between. Per germline, CDR1 SGHTA and CDR2 FQGTGA. There are 15 residues in the CDR3. The CDR3, as DNA: TGTGCCAGCAGCTTATCAAGGGGTAGGTTAGAGACCCAGTACTTC. This gives the protein CASSLSRGRLETQYF. The complete variable domain, with remaining parts taken from reference TRBV7-3 and TRBJ2-5, reads GAGVSQTPSNKVTEKGKYVELRCDPISGHTALYWYRQSLGQGPEFLIYFQGTGAADDSGLPNDRFFAVRPEGSVSTLKIQRTERGDSAVYLCASSLSRGRLETQYFGPGTRLLVL.